One TCR beta chain is described in this entry. Its antigen target is currently unknown. No base-level quality is on record; no much larger clone is a single base apart. Reading the germline V gene gives CDR1 SGHTS and CDR2 YDEGEE. The cysteine opens and the phenylalanine closes a CDR3 of 13 amino acids. Left in the record is the CDR3 DNA by itself, 39 bases read in frame from the first base. Genomic DNA was extracted from sorted cells for sequencing of the TCRbeta CDR3 region. The immunoSEQ Assay was used to sequence the TCRbeta CDR3 regions. This is the immuneACCESS table as TCRdb keeps it, with only in-frame sequences that have V and J called. A part of the clones is gone; compared with another copy, unresolved V genes explain less than half, and the rest is unexplained. The sample table contains tens of thousands of clones; only one count was recorded for around 92% of them. Of the sample, about a tenth is held by the ten largest clones.

The sample comes from a study of OX40 agonist ivuxolimab in advanced cancers. Looking at the study overall: Ivuxolimab was a fully human IgG2 agonistic monoclonal antibody targeting the costimulatory receptor OX40 (CD134). Intravenous ivuxolimab was administered to patients every 2 weeks at six dose levels: 0.01, 0.1, 0.3, 1.5, 3 and 10 mg/kg. Of the 50 or so patients in dose escalation, about 20 had hepatocellular carcinoma, around 15 had melanoma, 9 had renal cell carcinoma and 9 had head and neck cancer. The dose-escalation cohort was roughly 80% male with a mean age of approximately 60 years, ranging from roughly 23 to 90. Prior anti-PD-1, anti-PD-L1 or anti-CTLA-4 therapy was permitted, and approximately 40% of dose-escalation patients had received checkpoint inhibitors. Partial responses were achieved by three dose-escalation patients, of whom one had hepatocellular carcinoma and two had cutaneous melanoma. Peripheral TCRbeta sequencing aimed to test whether ivuxolimab altered TCR sequence diversity and caused clonal T-cell expansion. The monotherapy dose-escalation portion (N ≈ 52 patients) of the phase I ivuxolimab trial is reported in the paper. Study-wide conclusions, independent of this receptor: At doses from 0.1 to 3.0 mg/kg, clonal expansion was seen in both CD4+ and CD8+ blood T cells between baseline and week 6. The antigen specificity of the peripheral T cells that underwent clonal expansion was not determined. In partial responders in the 0.1-3.0 mg/kg groups, normalized peripheral clonal expansion was found to be among the lowest, especially among CD8+ T cells. Low levels of normalized T-cell clonal expansion were also seen in some patients who did not respond. After ivuxolimab, more expanded clones were found on average in CD8+ T cells than in CD4+ T cells.

The trial excluded patients who had a history of autoimmune disease or were on systemic immunosuppression. In every dose cohort, peripheral blood was drawn for TCR sequencing at baseline, cycle 4 day 1, and cycle 7 day 1. The samples were taken from a phase I, first-in-human, multicenter, open-label dose-escalation trial of ivuxolimab. Adults with locally advanced or metastatic melanoma, renal cell carcinoma, hepatocellular carcinoma or head and neck squamous cell carcinoma were enrolled in the trial. CD4+ and CD8+ T cells were sorted separately from peripheral blood before TCR sequencing. Sequencing was performed on CD4+ or CD8+ T cells sorted from blood, taken in a trial of the OX40 agonist ivuxolimab. Rearrangement joined TRBV5-8 to TRBJ1-5; a tentative D call is TRBD1 (5 bases match). This TCR derives from an adult with an advanced solid tumor such as melanoma, head and neck, liver or kidney cancer. For the CDR3, the sequence is CAAEGQYNQPQHF. The sequenced DNA is TGTGCAGCGGAGGGGCAGTACAATCAGCCCCAGCATTTT.